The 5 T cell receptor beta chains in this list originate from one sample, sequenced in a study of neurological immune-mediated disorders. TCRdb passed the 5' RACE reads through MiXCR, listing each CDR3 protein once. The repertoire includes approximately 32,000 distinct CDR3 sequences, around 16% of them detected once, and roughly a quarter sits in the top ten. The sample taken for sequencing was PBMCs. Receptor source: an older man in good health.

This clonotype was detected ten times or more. The CDR3 DNA reads TGTGCCAGCAGCTTGGAAGGACTAGCGGATACGCAGTATTTT. Residues: CASSLEGLADTQYF. The V call is TRBV5-8, the J call TRBJ2-3, with TRBD2 identical over 9 bases. J gave up 6 bases and V 0 bases, and 2 bases lay outside the gene matches. CDR1 is SGHTS and CDR2 is YDEGEE in the germline V gene. The CDR3 runs to 14 residues.

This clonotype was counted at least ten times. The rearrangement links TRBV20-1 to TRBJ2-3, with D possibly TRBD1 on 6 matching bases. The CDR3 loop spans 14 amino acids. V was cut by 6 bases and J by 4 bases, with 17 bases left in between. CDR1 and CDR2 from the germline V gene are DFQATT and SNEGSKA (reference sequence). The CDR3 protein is CSAVLRGTADTQYF. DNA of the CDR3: TGCAGTGCGGTACTCAGGGGTACAGCAGATACGCAGTATTTT.

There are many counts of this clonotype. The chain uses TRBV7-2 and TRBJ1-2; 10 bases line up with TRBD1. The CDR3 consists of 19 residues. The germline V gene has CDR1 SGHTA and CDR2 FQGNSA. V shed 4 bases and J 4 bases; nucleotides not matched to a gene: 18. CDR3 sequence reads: CASSSPMGGQGPRVYGYTF. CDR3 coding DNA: TGTGCCAGCAGCTCTCCTATGGGGGGACAGGGGCCTCGAGTCTATGGCTACACCTTC.

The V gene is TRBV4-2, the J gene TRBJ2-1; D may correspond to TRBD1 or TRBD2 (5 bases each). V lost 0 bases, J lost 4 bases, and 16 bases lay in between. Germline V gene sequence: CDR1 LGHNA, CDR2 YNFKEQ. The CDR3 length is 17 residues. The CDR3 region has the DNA TGTGCCAGCAGCCAAGACCCCTTTGAGAGGGGTTACAATGAGCAGTTCTTC. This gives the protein CASSQDPFERGYNEQFF.

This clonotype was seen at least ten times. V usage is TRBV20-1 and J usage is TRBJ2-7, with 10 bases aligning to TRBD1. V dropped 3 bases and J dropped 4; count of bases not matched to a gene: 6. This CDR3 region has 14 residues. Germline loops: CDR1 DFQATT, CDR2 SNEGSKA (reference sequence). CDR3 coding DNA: TGCAGTGCTAGTGCCGGGACAGGGGTTTACGAGCAGTACTTC. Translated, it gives CSASAGTGVYEQYF.